The next 29 T cell receptor beta chains were all read from a single sample in a study of Ad26.COV2.S vaccination and SARS-CoV-2 variants. The method was immunoSEQ multiplex PCR; TCRdb's version includes in-frame clones alone and lacks a portion of them. The profile covers about 320,000 clones, with around 85% appearing a single time and 2% to 2.5% taken by the ten largest. Documented treatment: 19 received Ad26.COV2.S at low or high dose, single or two shots; several received placebo; per-sample allocation not given. The samples were gathered on day 63 after the first injection of vaccine or placebo. Material: peripheral blood, obtained in a trial of Ad26.COV2.S vaccine versus placebo. The receptors stem from a person aged 18-65 years who received the Ad26.COV2.S COVID-19 vaccine or a placebo.

This clone appeared a few times. This chain links TRBV9 with TRBJ1-1; no definite D call. The CDR3 loop spans 14 amino acids. Looked up from germline, CDR1 is SGDLS and CDR2 is YYNGEE. Between the trimmed V and J ends, which lost 4 bases and 4 bases, there was a span of 14 bases. CDR3 DNA sequence: TGTGCCAGCAGCACCCGGACCAGCGGCACTGAAGCTTTCTTT. Translation: CASSTRTSGTEAFF.

J is TRBJ2-3 and V is TRBV5-6; TRBD2 aligns across 14 bases. Germline V gene data show CDR1 as SGHDT and CDR2 as YYEEEE. The CDR3 contains 16 residues. Unmatched junction bases numbered 4, after V lost 4 bases and J lost 3 bases. CDR3 bases: TGTGCCAGCAGCACAGGACTAGCGGGGGGTACAGATACGCAGTATTTT. Translating gives CASSTGLAGGTDTQYF.

The chain carries TRBV28 and TRBJ2-7; 7 nucleotides match TRBD1. The CDR3 contains 17 residues. With V trimmed by 6 bases and J by 0 bases, 14 bases remained unmatched. CDR1 MDHEN and CDR2 SYDVKM come from the germline V gene. The CDR3 nucleotides are TGTGCCAGCAGCTCCGGGACAGCCTTATACCTCTCCTACGAGCAGTACTTC. Translating it yields CASSSGTALYLSYEQYF. Looking up the rest from reference TRBV28 and TRBJ2-7 gives the full variable domain: DVKVTQSSRYLVKRTGEKVFLECVQDMDHENMFWYRQDPGLGLRLIYFSYDVKMKEKGDIPEGYSVSREKKERFSLILESASTNQTSMYLCASSSGTALYLSYEQYFGPGTRLTVT.

The rearrangement uses TRBV19 and TRBJ1-2; 10 bases match TRBD1. Germline V gene sequence: CDR1 LNHDA, CDR2 SQIVND (reference sequence). V gave up 6 bases and J gave up 6 bases; unmatched junction bases: 10. The CDR3 contains 15 residues. The CDR3 loop reads CASRPRSGTGDGYTF. CDR3 DNA: TGTGCCAGTAGGCCTCGATCCGGGACAGGGGATGGCTACACCTTC.

This chain joins TRBV7-2 and TRBJ1-5; TRBD1 aligns across 11 bases. J was trimmed by 8 bases and V by 5 bases; bases with no gene match: 8. This CDR3 comprises 15 residues. Per germline, CDR1 SGHTA and CDR2 FQGNSA. CDR3: CASSRTGGNREPQHF. As DNA, the CDR3 is TGTGCCAGCAGCCGGACAGGGGGCAATCGGGAGCCCCAGCATTTT.

This clone showed up just once. This chain uses TRBV2 with TRBJ1-6, with D unresolved. Trimming took off 7 bases at V and 7 bases at J, with 14 bases between the two ends. This CDR3 contains 14 residues. The germline V gene has CDR1 SNHLY and CDR2 FYNNEI. CDR3 bases: TGTGCCAGCAATCCAGGACGGAAAAATTCACCCCTCCACTTT. Translated: CASNPGRKNSPLHF.

The chain is built from TRBV27 and TRBJ2-2; D tentatively fits TRBD1 or TRBD2 (5 bases each). The ends were cut back, 2 bases at V and 7 bases at J, with 8 bases in the middle. CDR3 length: 13 amino acids. Germline CDR1 MNHEY, CDR2 SMNVEV (reference sequence). The CDR3 DNA sequence: TGTGCCAGCAGTTTAGGGGGTCTCGGGGAGCTGTTTTTT. Amino acids: CASSLGGLGELFF.

The rearrangement uses TRBV11-2 and TRBJ2-7; D is perhaps TRBD1 or TRBD2 (5 bases each). V shed 7 bases and J shed 3 bases, with 28 bases lying between them. This CDR3 is built from 18 residues. Germline V gene data show CDR1 as SGHAT and CDR2 as FQNNGV. CDR3: CASNPLGRDPPGRYEQYF. In DNA form, the CDR3 reads TGTGCCAGCAACCCCCTGGGCAGGGACCCGCCGGGGCGCTACGAGCAGTACTTC.

The rearrangement uses TRBV10-3 and TRBJ1-5, with no clear D. V gave up 2 bases and J gave up 1 base, with 9 bases separating them. CDR3 length: 15 residues. Germline V CDR1 and CDR2: ENHRY, SYGVKD. This CDR3 reads CAISESGVSNQPQHF. CDR3 nucleotide sequence: TGTGCCATCAGTGAGAGCGGGGTCAGCAATCAGCCCCAGCATTTT.

This rearrangement joins TRBV28 to TRBJ2-5; D possibly corresponds to TRBD1 (6 bases). Germline loops: CDR1 MDHEN, CDR2 SYDVKM. This CDR3 has 11 amino acids. Trimming took off 5 bases at V and 7 bases at J, with 8 bases between the two ends. The CDR3 is CASSPQGTQYF. The CDR3, as DNA: TGTGCCAGCAGTCCACAGGGGACCCAGTACTTC. Full variable domain (outside the CDR3, taken from reference TRBV28 and TRBJ2-5): DVKVTQSSRYLVKRTGEKVFLECVQDMDHENMFWYRQDPGLGLRLIYFSYDVKMKEKGDIPEGYSVSREKKERFSLILESASTNQTSMYLCASSPQGTQYFGPGTRLLVL.

The genes are TRBV7-9 and TRBJ1-3, with 7 bases matching TRBD1. After removal of 5 bases from V and 6 bases from J, the junction contained 10 bases not matched to a gene. CDR1 and CDR2 from the germline V gene are SEHNR and FQNEAQ (reference sequence). CDR3 length equals 15 residues. The CDR3 coding sequence is TGTGCCAGCAGCGCAGACAGGGCTCTCGCAAACACCATATATTTT. This gives the protein CASSADRALANTIYF.

The chain combines TRBV27 with TRBJ2-3; TRBD2 agrees at 9 bases. V dropped 2 bases and J dropped 9; count of bases not matched to a gene: 15. The CDR3 runs to 17 residues. CDR1 and CDR2 from the germline V gene are MNHEY and SMNVEV (reference sequence). This CDR3 reads CASSLGPRGGLIGTQYF. For the CDR3, the DNA is TGTGCCAGCAGTTTAGGCCCGCGGGGGGGCCTTATCGGAACGCAGTATTTT.

The chain combines TRBV14 with TRBJ1-1; perhaps TRBD1 as D (6 bases). Trimming shortened V by 4 bases and J by 7 bases, and 10 bases separated the two germline ends. CDR3 size: 12 residues. Germline V gene data show CDR1 as SGHDN and CDR2 as FVKESK. CDR3 nucleotides: TGTGCCAGCAGCCGACCACAGGGTGAAGCTTTCTTT. Amino acids: CASSRPQGEAFF.

This CDR3 reads CASSGTATEAFF. CDR3 coding DNA: TGTGCCAGCAGTGGGACAGCTACTGAAGCTTTCTTT. The rearrangement uses TRBV2 and TRBJ1-1, with D tentatively TRBD1 (6 bases). V lost 4 bases and J 5 bases, leaving 8 bases between the germline ends. From germline, CDR1 is SNHLY and CDR2 FYNNEI. CDR3 length equals 12 residues.

The J gene is TRBJ1-4, the V gene TRBV12-3 or TRBV12-4; weak D call: TRBD1 (5 bases). Trimming removed 3 bases from V and 8 bases from J, with 7 bases in between. This CDR3 comprises 12 residues. The CDR3 DNA reads TGTGCCAGCAGTTTTGGGGGGGAAAAACTGTTTTTT. Its protein product is CASSFGGEKLFF.

The chain links TRBV6-5 to TRBJ2-7, with 8 positions matching TRBD2. The CDR3 is 12 residues long. The V segment lost 10 bases and the J segment 2 bases; nucleotides outside the gene matches: 4. Germline CDR1 MNHEY, CDR2 SVGAGI. DNA of the CDR3: TGTGCCACGGGGGGGGCCCCCTACGAGCAGTACTTC. Its translation is CATGGAPYEQYF.

This clone was observed once. The chain links TRBV10-3 to TRBJ2-7; D remains unclear. V was shortened by 6 bases and J by 3 bases, with 18 bases between the two germline ends. CDR1 is ENHRY, CDR2 SYGVKD, per germline. CDR3 size: 15 residues. Here the CDR3 DNA reads TGTGCCATCAGCAGGACCGTTCTTACCTACTACGAGCAGTACTTC. Protein product: CAISRTVLTYYEQYF.

V and J are TRBV5-6 and TRBJ2-7; no reliable D call. Trimming pared 2 bases from V and 6 bases from J, leaving 6 bases between. The V gene's germline CDR1 is SGHDT and CDR2 YYEEEE. This CDR3 is 11 amino acids long. The DNA of the CDR3 is TGTGCCAGCAGCTTTTCTACCGAGCAGTACTTC. It codes for CASSFSTEQYF.

V and J are TRBV27 and TRBJ2-7; perhaps TRBD1 as D (5 bases). Germline assignment: CDR1 MNHEY and CDR2 SMNVEV (reference sequence). This CDR3 has 14 residues. Between the trimmed V and J ends, which lost 3 bases and 2 bases, there was a span of 11 bases. CDR3 loop: CASSLGRETYEQYF. The CDR3 coding sequence is TGTGCCAGCAGTTTGGGCAGGGAAACCTACGAGCAGTACTTC.

The rearrangement joins TRBV11-2 to TRBJ2-1, with TRBD1 matching 9 bases. The CDR3 has 17 residues. The V gene end was trimmed by 6 bases and the J gene end by 6 bases; junction bases not matched to a gene: 15. The germline V gene has CDR1 SGHAT and CDR2 FQNNGV. CDR3 loop: CASRTLRRTGDINEQFF. In DNA, the CDR3 is TGTGCCAGCAGAACCCTAAGACGGACAGGGGATATCAATGAGCAGTTCTTC.

V is TRBV5-1 and J is TRBJ1-2; a weak D match, TRBD1 (6 bases). The ends were cut back, 4 bases at V and 2 bases at J, with 12 bases in the middle. Germline lookup yields CDR1 SGHRS and CDR2 YFSETQ. The CDR3 has 14 amino acids. CDR3 in DNA: TGCGCCAGCAGCCCTGGACAGAACAACTATGGCTACACCTTC. Amino acid sequence: CASSPGQNNYGYTF.

This sequence joins TRBV6-5 and TRBJ1-1; maybe TRBD1 (5 bases). Germline V gene data show CDR1 as MNHEY and CDR2 as SVGAGI. The CDR3 extends over 14 amino acids. Trimming left V 2 bases short and J 4 bases short, with 11 bases between. CDR3 protein: CASSYAGSLTEAFF. CDR3 DNA: TGTGCCAGCAGTTACGCAGGGAGTCTCACTGAAGCTTTCTTT.

The chain uses TRBV30 and TRBJ2-5, with D tentatively TRBD2 (6 bases). Germline V CDR1 and CDR2: GTSNPN, SVGIG (reference sequence). This CDR3 has 13 residues. V was clipped by 2 bases and J by 3 bases, with 10 bases between them. In DNA, the CDR3 is TGTGCCTGGAGTACTAGCTTAAAAGAGACCCAGTACTTC. Translation gives CAWSTSLKETQYF.

The CDR3 loop reads CASSAAGGNQPQHF. The CDR3 DNA sequence: TGTGCCAGCAGTGCTGCAGGGGGTAACCAGCCCCAGCATTTT. The chain joins TRBV2 to TRBJ1-5; 7 bases are a match to TRBD1. Germline V lookup: CDR1 SNHLY, CDR2 FYNNEI. With V trimmed by 4 bases and J by 7 bases, 7 bases remained unmatched. The CDR3 is 14 amino acids.

This sequence joins TRBV9 and TRBJ1-4; D possibly corresponds to TRBD1 (5 bases). The germline V gene has CDR1 SGDLS and CDR2 YYNGEE. Trimming took off 4 bases at V and 7 bases at J, with 20 bases between the two ends. The CDR3 totals 16 residues. CDR3 amino acids: CASSPPSGARSEKLFF. In DNA, the CDR3 is TGTGCCAGCAGCCCTCCGTCCGGGGCCAGAAGTGAAAAACTGTTTTTT.

The chain is built from TRBV28 and TRBJ1-5, with D possibly matching TRBD1 (5 bases). There are 13 residues in the CDR3. With 6 bases removed from V and 10 bases from J, the gap between germline ends came to 16 bases. Germline lookup yields CDR1 MDHEN and CDR2 SYDVKM. The CDR3, as DNA: TGTGCCAGCAGGGGACGCCTACTTGAACCCCAGCATTTT. It yields the protein CASRGRLLEPQHF.

V gene TRBV2 combines with J gene TRBJ1-5, with D possibly being TRBD1 (5 bases). CDR1 and CDR2 from the germline V gene are SNHLY and FYNNEI. V lost 5 bases and J 7 bases, leaving 18 bases between the germline ends. This CDR3 has 15 amino acids. The CDR3 here is CASSFEGGAGQPQHF. CDR3 sequence (DNA): TGTGCCAGCAGTTTTGAAGGAGGGGCTGGGCAGCCCCAGCATTTT. Variable domain in full (rest from reference TRBV2 and TRBJ1-5): EPEVTQTPSHQVTQMGQEVILRCVPISNHLYFYWYRQILGQKVEFLVSFYNNEISEKSEIFDDQFSVERPDGSNFTLKIRSTKLEDSAMYFCASSFEGGAGQPQHFGDGTRLSIL.

This sequence joins TRBV28 and TRBJ1-2, with TRBD1 matching over 7 bases. The CDR3 contains 14 residues. CDR1 and CDR2 (germline): MDHEN, SYDVKM. The V gene end was trimmed by 5 bases and the J gene end by 5 bases; junction bases not matched to a gene: 8. CDR3 loop: CASSPGTELYGYTF. The CDR3 nucleotides read TGTGCCAGCAGTCCCGGGACAGAGCTTTATGGCTACACCTTC.

In its sample, this clone was seen a few times. The CDR3 nucleotides read TGCGCCAGCAGTCCCGGGGTGGGAGAACCCCGCTCCTATAATTCACCCCTCCACTTT. Its protein product is CASSPGVGEPRSYNSPLHF. The V gene is TRBV10-1, the J gene TRBJ1-6; D remains unclear. Germline V CDR1 and CDR2: WNHNN, SYGVQD (reference sequence). The CDR3 extends over 19 amino acids. The germline V and J ends were trimmed by 5 bases and 0 bases, with 20 bases remaining between them.